The 21 T cell receptor beta chains below all came from one sample that was sequenced in a study of blood T cell repertoires in COVID-19. Some clones are missing from TCRdb's copy, which holds only in-frame ones; the method was immunoSEQ multiplex PCR. Found here are about 210,000 clones, 84% of them singletons; the top ten hold 6% to 8.5%. Source material: peripheral blood. All receptors come from a woman in her forties or fifties with active or convalescent COVID-19.

The chain carries TRBV21-1 and TRBJ1-1; TRBD1, as called in the table, went unchecked against the DNA. TRBV21-1 is designated a pseudogene. The CDR3 runs 14 residues. CDR3 nucleotide sequence: TGTGCCAGCAGCCCCCGGGACAGCGACACTGAAGCTTTCTTT. Protein product: CASSPRDSDTEAFF.

The CDR3 spells CASSSTGEAFF. The CDR3 bases are TGTGCCAGCAGCTCGACAGGGGAAGCTTTCTTT. The chain carries TRBV3-1 (or the pseudogene TRBV3-2) and TRBJ1-1; 7 nucleotides agree with TRBD1. Germline CDR1 and CDR2: LGHDT and YNNKEL (reference sequence). There are 11 residues in the CDR3. With V trimmed by 5 bases and J by 8 bases, 2 bases remained unmatched.

The chain is built from TRBV10-2 and TRBJ2-7; maybe TRBD1 (7 bases). There are 15 residues in the CDR3. Per the germline V gene, CDR1 is WSHSY and CDR2 is SAAADI. V was clipped by 7 bases and J by 4 bases, with 20 bases between them. The CDR3 sequence: CASNPKEGQRYEQYF. CDR3 bases: TGCGCCAGCAACCCGAAGGAGGGACAGCGGTACGAGCAGTACTTC.

The CDR3 DNA is TGTGCCAGCAGCCTCCGATCGGGACTTACCCTCGGGGGCTACACCTTC. Protein product: CASSLRSGLTLGGYTF. The chain joins TRBV28 to TRBJ1-2, with D maybe TRBD1 (5 bases). Per the germline V gene, CDR1 is MDHEN and CDR2 is SYDVKM. The CDR3 sequence is 16 residues long. The germline V and J ends were trimmed by 6 bases and 8 bases, with 25 bases remaining between them.

CDR3 in DNA: TGTGCCACCTGGGGGGGGAACGCTTTCTTT. It translates to CATWGGNAFF. The chain links TRBV28 to TRBJ1-1, with a weak D call TRBD1 (5 bases). V lost 10 bases and J 11 bases, leaving 14 bases between the germline ends. Germline V gene data show CDR1 as MDHEN and CDR2 as SYDVKM. The CDR3 spans 10 residues.

This sequence joins TRBV10-3 and TRBJ2-1, with TRBD2 matching over 8 bases. Trimming cost V 10 bases and J 3 bases; bases outside gene matches: 5. CDR1 is ENHRY and CDR2 is SYGVKD in the germline V gene. The CDR3 loop spans 13 amino acids. The CDR3 bases are TGTGCCACGAAGCGGGAGAGCTACAATGAGCAGTTCTTC. The encoded protein is CATKRESYNEQFF.

The chain combines TRBV28 with TRBJ1-6; weak D call: TRBD1 (6 bases). The CDR3 has 15 residues. V shed 2 bases and J shed 7 bases, with 12 bases lying between them. Germline V lookup: CDR1 MDHEN, CDR2 SYDVKM. The DNA of the CDR3 is TGTGCCAGCAGTTTAAGGGGAAGGGGGAATTCACCCCTCCACTTT. Its translation: CASSLRGRGNSPLHF.

This chain connects TRBV5-1 to TRBJ1-1; TRBD1 might be the D (6 bases). The CDR3 extends over 15 amino acids. With 8 bases removed from V and 1 base from J, the gap between germline ends came to 18 bases. Germline values: CDR1 SGHRS, CDR2 YFSETQ. This CDR3 reads CASGSGQGWNTEAFF. The CDR3 bases are TGCGCCAGTGGATCGGGGCAGGGGTGGAACACTGAAGCTTTCTTT.

This clone was counted between two and nine times. The rearrangement uses TRBV28 and TRBJ1-3; 9 bases map to TRBD1. The germline CDR1 and CDR2 sequences are MDHEN and SYDVKM. The CDR3 is 16 residues long. Germline trimming cut 7 bases from V and 3 bases from J; bases unmatched to any gene: 10. The CDR3 DNA sequence: TGTGCCAGCATCCCGTCCGGGACAGGGATTGGAAACACCATATATTTT. Amino acids: CASIPSGTGIGNTIYF. Complete variable domain (other parts from reference TRBV28 and TRBJ1-3): DVKVTQSSRYLVKRTGEKVFLECVQDMDHENMFWYRQDPGLGLRLIYFSYDVKMKEKGDIPEGYSVSREKKERFSLILESASTNQTSMYLCASIPSGTGIGNTIYFGEGSWLTVV.

The chain is built from TRBV5-6 and TRBJ2-3; TRBD2 is a possible D gene (5 bases). The ends were cut back, 5 bases at V and 2 bases at J, with 15 bases in the middle. CDR1 and CDR2 (germline): SGHDT, YYEEEE. CDR3 size: 15 residues. The CDR3 reads CASSPGLKDTDTQYF. As DNA, the CDR3 is TGTGCCAGCAGTCCCGGACTGAAAGACACAGATACGCAGTATTTT.

This sequence joins TRBV28 and TRBJ2-1; 15 bases line up with TRBD2. Germline assignment: CDR1 MDHEN and CDR2 SYDVKM. The CDR3 is made up of 22 amino acids. Trimming at V came to 7 bases and at J to 0 bases, leaving 19 bases not matched to a gene. CDR3 amino acids: CASTTTDVGTSGGPSSYNEQFF. As DNA, the CDR3 is TGTGCCAGCACCACCACTGACGTTGGGACTAGCGGGGGGCCATCCTCCTACAATGAGCAGTTCTTC.

This clone was detected a few times. This chain uses TRBV6-4 with TRBJ2-5, with 12 positions matching TRBD1. The junction had 10 bases not matched to a gene; V was cut back by 5 bases and J by 9 bases. The CDR3 has 15 amino acids. CDR1 and CDR2 (germline): MRHNA, SNTAGT. CDR3 coding DNA: TGTGCCAGCAGTCCACGACCGGGACAGGGGGCATCCCAGTACTTC. Its translation is CASSPRPGQGASQYF.

This chain connects TRBV28 to TRBJ2-3; 7 bases line up with TRBD1. Per the germline V gene, CDR1 is MDHEN and CDR2 is SYDVKM. There are 15 residues in the CDR3. V dropped 7 bases and J dropped 4; count of bases not matched to a gene: 11. The chain's CDR3 is CASINPDRAADTQYF. The CDR3 coding sequence is TGTGCCAGCATCAACCCCGACAGGGCCGCAGATACGCAGTATTTT.

This clone was seen once. The chain has TRBV5-6 and TRBJ1-6, with D tentatively TRBD1 (5 bases). The germline V and J ends were trimmed by 7 bases and 10 bases, with 24 bases remaining between them. Germline CDR1 reads SGHDT; CDR2 reads YYEEEE. The CDR3 totals 16 residues. In DNA, the CDR3 is TGTGCCAGCGGATCCTACTCGGGAGGGGACCCGTCACCCCTCCACTTT. It translates to CASGSYSGGDPSPLHF.

In this sample, this clone turned up once. The rearrangement uses TRBV11-2 and TRBJ2-5; weak D call: TRBD2 (5 bases). The V and J ends lost 7 bases and 4 bases respectively, with 10 bases between them. CDR3 length equals 12 residues. The germline V gene has CDR1 SGHAT and CDR2 FQNNGV. The CDR3 is CASNRRGETQYF. The CDR3 bases are TGTGCCAGCAACCGACGGGGAGAGACCCAGTACTTC.

This chain links TRBV6-2 or TRBV6-3 with TRBJ1-5; 10 bases match TRBD1. Losses at the gene ends were 6 bases for V and 0 bases for J; bases not matched to a gene: 14. The CDR3 consists of 19 residues. CDR1 is MNHEY, CDR2 SVGEGT, per germline. The CDR3 region has the DNA TGTGCCAGCAGCTCTCAACGGGACAGGGGCTCTCTTAGCAATCAGCCCCAGCATTTT. This gives the protein CASSSQRDRGSLSNQPQHF.

The J gene is TRBJ2-4, the V gene TRBV19; 7 positions match TRBD2. This CDR3 is 14 amino acids long. Germline CDR1 and CDR2: LNHDA and SQIVND (reference sequence). The V segment lost 7 bases and the J segment 9 bases; nucleotides outside the gene matches: 12. Here the CDR3 reads CASTPRGDAGIQYF. For the CDR3, the DNA is TGTGCCAGTACTCCCCGGGGGGATGCGGGCATTCAGTACTTC.

This rearrangement joins TRBV5-6 to TRBJ2-3; TRBD2 matches at 11 bases. This CDR3 is built from 14 residues. Germline CDR1 SGHDT, CDR2 YYEEEE. The J segment lost 5 bases and the V segment lost 3 bases, leaving 2 bases of the junction unmatched. The CDR3 DNA reads TGTGCCAGCAGCTCCGGACTAGCGGGAGATACGCAGTATTTT. This gives the protein CASSSGLAGDTQYF.

CDR3: CASSPPGGAYNEQFF. CDR3 nucleotide sequence: TGTGCCAGCAGCCCCCCGGGGGGGGCCTACAATGAGCAGTTCTTC. The chain recombines TRBV7-8 with TRBJ2-1; 8 bases align to TRBD2. The germline V gene encodes CDR1 SGHVS and CDR2 FQNEAQ. The CDR3 has 15 residues. V was pared by 5 bases and J by 2 bases, with 5 bases of the junction left unmatched.

V and J are TRBV5-1 and TRBJ1-1, with D uncertain. V was trimmed by 4 bases and J by 1 base, leaving 17 bases between them. CDR3 length: 16 amino acids. Germline CDR1 reads SGHRS; CDR2 reads YFSETQ. CDR3 loop: CASSRGFKGGNTEAFF. The DNA of the CDR3 is TGCGCCAGCAGCCGGGGTTTTAAGGGAGGGAACACTGAAGCTTTCTTT.

This sequence joins TRBV6-5 and TRBJ2-3; TRBD2 agrees at 8 bases. This CDR3 is built from 14 residues. Germline CDR1 and CDR2: MNHEY and SVGAGI. V dropped 8 bases and J dropped 3; count of bases not matched to a gene: 7. CDR3 protein: CASCWRGATDTQYF. CDR3 DNA sequence: TGTGCCAGCTGTTGGCGGGGGGCTACAGATACGCAGTATTTT.